A selection of T cell receptor beta chains follows, all from one sample in a study of post-analysis software for immune sequencing data. TCRdb itself ran the PCR reads through MiXCR, one entry per CDR3 protein. The sample has hundreds of thousands of distinct CDR3 sequences, roughly two fifths seen once; the top ten hold more than 1.5%. The specimen was blood. All receptors derive from a girl between 5 and 17 years old with multiple sclerosis. Both conserved end residues are part of each CDR3. D genes are given only for firm matches. Size values are once, few and many counts, or a class for expanded clones, and some rows have none.

J,size,V,D,length,DNA,CDR3
TRBJ2-1,.,TRBV12-3/TRBV12-4,.,15,TGTGCCAGCAGCCCCTCCGGGGGAGTGAGCAATGAGCAGTTCTTC,CASSPSGGVSNEQFF
TRBJ2-1,few,TRBV29-1,.,13,TGCAGCGTTGAAGGGCGGGGTCTGGATGAGCAGTTCTTC,CSVEGRGLDEQFF
TRBJ1-1,.,TRBV7-9,TRBD1,14,TGTGCCAGCAGCACCGGACAGGCGAACACTGAAGCTTTCTTT,CASSTGQANTEAFF
TRBJ2-3,.,TRBV3-1,TRBD2,18,TGTGCCAGCAGCCCCATTAGAAAAGCGGGAGGCCGGACAGGTACGCAGTATTTT,CASSPIRKAGGRTGTQYF
TRBJ2-2,.,TRBV29-1,.,14,TGCAGCGTGAGACCGGACTCCTACACCGGGGAGCTGTTTTTT,CSVRPDSYTGELFF
TRBJ2-1,once,TRBV7-8,.,14,TGTGCCAGCAGCTTAGAGGTTGGCAGCGCTGAGCAGTTCTTC,CASSLEVGSAEQFF
TRBJ2-5,few,TRBV7-2,.,13,TGTGCCAGCAGCTGGTCTTCTAGGGAGACCCAGTACTTC,CASSWSSRETQYF
TRBJ2-7,.,TRBV7-9,.,15,TGTGCCAGCAGCTTAGGGGACTTTAAAGGAGGGGAGCAGTACTTC,CASSLGDFKGGEQYF
TRBJ1-5,once,TRBV7-9,.,14,TGTGCCAGCAGCTTTACGAGTAGCAATCAGCCCCAGCATTTT,CASSFTSSNQPQHF
TRBJ1-2,.,TRBV5-6,.,13,TGTGCCAGCTCAGTTAGGGGAAGATATGGCTACACCTTC,CASSVRGRYGYTF
TRBJ2-3,few,TRBV6-6,TRBD1,14,TGTGCCAGCAGTTACCAACAGGGGGGAGATACGCAGTATTTT,CASSYQQGGDTQYF
TRBJ2-3,.,TRBV12-5,TRBD1,16,TGTGCTAGTGGTTTGGGAAGTAATCAGGGGGCTGATACGCAGTATTTT,CASGLGSNQGADTQYF
TRBJ1-2,few,TRBV12-3/TRBV12-4,TRBD1,15,TGTGCCAGCAGTCTAACCGGACAGGCGAACTATGGCTACACCTTC,CASSLTGQANYGYTF
TRBJ1-2,few,TRBV12-3/TRBV12-4,.,13,TGTGCCAGCAGATCTCAGGAGAACTATGGCTACACCTTC,CASRSQENYGYTF
TRBJ1-2,.,TRBV6-1,.,16,TGTGCCAGCAGTGAAATGAAGGGACGATGGCTCTATGGCTACACCTTC,CASSEMKGRWLYGYTF
TRBJ2-5,few,TRBV5-5,.,13,TGTGCCAGCAGCTTGGCAGCGACCGAGACCCAGTACTTC,CASSLAATETQYF
TRBJ1-5,.,TRBV20-1,.,14,TGCAGTGTCCATGGGAGTATTAGCAATCAGCCCCAGCATTTT,CSVHGSISNQPQHF
TRBJ2-7,.,TRBV27,.,13,TGTGCCAGCAGCGGCGGGCCTACCTACGAGCAGTACTTC,CASSGGPTYEQYF
TRBJ1-6,.,TRBV29-1,.,19,TGCAGCGTAGAACCGGGACCGCGAACCGTCGGCTCCTATAATTCACCCCTCCACTTT,CSVEPGPRTVGSYNSPLHF
TRBJ2-7,.,TRBV12-3/TRBV12-4,.,15,TGTGCCAGCAGTTTTGAAGCCGCCTCAGGGTACGAGCAGTACTTC,CASSFEAASGYEQYF
TRBJ2-5,.,TRBV4-1,TRBD2,17,TGCGCCAGCAGCCCTCTAGGGACTAGCGGTAACGCAGAGACCCAGTACTTC,CASSPLGTSGNAETQYF
TRBJ2-7,few,TRBV20-1,.,13,TGCAGTGCTAACGACAGGAGAGCCTACGAGCAGTACTTC,CSANDRRAYEQYF
TRBJ2-7,.,TRBV3-1,.,11,TGTGCCAGCCAATCGGCCTACGAGCAGTACTTC,CASQSAYEQYF
TRBJ2-1,few,TRBV9,.,13,TGTGCCAGCAGTGTATCGAACTACAATGAGCAGTTCTTC,CASSVSNYNEQFF
TRBJ2-1,.,TRBV20-1,TRBD1,14,TGCAGTGCTCTGGGACAGGGGCCCTACAATGAGCAGTTCTTC,CSALGQGPYNEQFF
TRBJ1-2,.,TRBV10-3,.,13,TGTGCCATCACCTCCCGAGAGGGGCGCGGCTACACCTTC,CAITSREGRGYTF
TRBJ1-5,few,TRBV5-1,.,15,TGCGCCAGCAGCTTGGGCCCCCTGGAGAATCAGCCCCAGCATTTT,CASSLGPLENQPQHF
TRBJ2-2,.,TRBV24-1,TRBD2,16,TGTGCCACCAGTACCGGGACTAGCGGGAGGGCCGGGGAGCTGTTTTTT,CATSTGTSGRAGELFF
TRBJ2-1,few,TRBV24-1,.,13,TGTGCCACCAGTGCGCCTGGACAATCAGAGCAGTTCTTC,CATSAPGQSEQFF
TRBJ2-7,.,TRBV13,.,16,TGTGCCAGCAGCCGCGAGGGTTGGAACAAGGACTACGAGCAGTACTTC,CASSREGWNKDYEQYF
TRBJ2-7,.,TRBV25-1,.,14,TGTGCCAGCAGTAAAACAGGTCCTAGGGCCGAGCAGTACTTC,CASSKTGPRAEQYF
TRBJ2-7,.,TRBV7-9,.,15,TGTGCCAGCAGCGTCCGGCAGGGTGGATTATACAAGCAGTACTTC,CASSVRQGGLYKQYF
TRBJ1-4,.,TRBV12-3/TRBV12-4,.,16,TGTGCCAGCAGTTCTACGGGATCTCTGACTAATGAAAAACTGTTTTTT,CASSSTGSLTNEKLFF
TRBJ2-7,.,TRBV12-3/TRBV12-4,.,12,TGTGCCAGCAGGAGCGGGCTCCACGAGCAGTACTTC,CASRSGLHEQYF
TRBJ1-1,.,TRBV12-3/TRBV12-4,.,13,TGTGCCAGCAGTTTTTTGCAGGGGAATGAAGCTTTCTTT,CASSFLQGNEAFF
TRBJ2-5,.,TRBV9,TRBD2,14,TGTGCCAGCAGCGTAGGCAGCGGGAGGGAGACCCAGTACTTC,CASSVGSGRETQYF
TRBJ2-5,.,TRBV4-1,.,16,TGCGCCAGCAGCCCGAGATTAGAATACTCAGGGGAGACCCAGTACTTC,CASSPRLEYSGETQYF
TRBJ2-3,.,TRBV10-3,.,15,TGTGCCATCAGTGAGCCCTCTCGGGGAACAGATACGCAGTATTTT,CAISEPSRGTDTQYF
TRBJ2-7,.,TRBV5-5,.,14,TGTGCCAGCAGCTACGGAGGGGGAGCCTACGAGCAGTACTTC,CASSYGGGAYEQYF
TRBJ2-1,few,TRBV4-1,.,15,TGCGCCAGCAGCCGACCTCCTTGGGGATGGGATGAGCAGTTCTTC,CASSRPPWGWDEQFF
TRBJ2-7,few,TRBV5-5,.,15,TGTGCCAGCAGCTTGAGGTCAGCCCTTGGGAACGAGCAGTACTTC,CASSLRSALGNEQYF